One sample yielded the 20 T cell receptor beta chains listed below, sequenced in a study of shared clonotypes between healthy human individuals. The table came from immunoSEQ multiplex PCR; TCRdb's copy has only in-frame clones and leaves some out. The sample includes 2 million to 2.5 million clones, about nine tenths of them seen just once. Sequencing was performed on naive CD4+ T cells from PBMCs. The subset: CD45RA+ positively selected. These receptor sequences come from a young man in good health. Some clones in this sample may be carry-over from other donors' samples.

This chain uses TRBV6-5 with TRBJ2-2; D is uncertain. V was clipped by 3 bases and J by 5 bases, with 13 bases between them. Germline V gives CDR1 MNHEY, CDR2 SVGAGI. CDR3 length equals 15 residues. The chain's CDR3 is CASSYSEKRTGELFF. The CDR3 nucleotides read TGTGCCAGCAGTTATTCGGAGAAACGGACCGGGGAGCTGTTTTTT.

This sequence joins TRBV5-1 and TRBJ2-7, with 7 positions matching TRBD1. The CDR3 totals 17 residues. Germline V gives CDR1 SGHRS, CDR2 YFSETQ. V lost 4 bases to trimming and J lost 2 bases; unmatched junction nucleotides: 15. The CDR3 is CASSVFPRQGATYEQYF. For the CDR3, the DNA is TGCGCCAGCAGCGTGTTCCCTCGACAGGGAGCCACCTACGAGCAGTACTTC.

In its sample, this clone was seen once. The V and J genes are TRBV11-2 and TRBJ1-2; the D is unclear. V gave up 8 bases and J gave up 3 bases, with 16 bases separating them. The CDR3 has 14 amino acids. The germline CDR1 and CDR2 sequences are SGHAT and FQNNGV. CDR3 region: CASSDGFPDYGYTF. The CDR3 bases are TGTGCCAGCTCTGATGGCTTTCCCGACTATGGCTACACCTTC. Full variable domain (outside the CDR3, taken from reference TRBV11-2 and TRBJ1-2): EAGVAQSPRYKIIEKRQSVAFWCNPISGHATLYWYQQILGQGPKLLIQFQNNGVVDDSQLPKDRFSAERLKGVDSTLKIQPAKLEDSAVYLCASSDGFPDYGYTFGSGTRLTVV.

This chain joins TRBV5-6 and TRBJ1-1; D gene uncertain. This CDR3 region has 14 residues. From germline, CDR1 is SGHDT and CDR2 YYEEEE. Between the trimmed V and J ends, which lost 1 base and 1 base, there was a span of 8 bases. The CDR3: CASSLFPGNTEAFF. CDR3 nucleotide sequence: TGTGCCAGCAGCTTGTTTCCGGGGAACACTGAAGCTTTCTTT.

The chain couples TRBV28 to TRBJ1-1, with unresolved D. Germline CDR1 and CDR2: MDHEN and SYDVKM. The CDR3 consists of 13 residues. V gave up 4 bases and J gave up 1 base, with 7 bases separating them. CDR3 residues: CASSSARNTEAFF. DNA of the CDR3: TGTGCCAGCAGTTCAGCTCGGAACACTGAAGCTTTCTTT. The full variable domain, in which reference TRBV28 and TRBJ1-1 provide the parts outside the CDR3, is DVKVTQSSRYLVKRTGEKVFLECVQDMDHENMFWYRQDPGLGLRLIYFSYDVKMKEKGDIPEGYSVSREKKERFSLILESASTNQTSMYLCASSSARNTEAFFGQGTRLTVV.

The rearrangement joins TRBV5-1 to TRBJ2-4; D is perhaps TRBD1 (6 bases). Trimming took 2 bases from V and 0 from J, leaving 12 bases between them. The CDR3 loop spans 16 amino acids. Per germline, CDR1 SGHRS and CDR2 YFSETQ. The chain's CDR3 is CASSFTGTLAKNIQYF. The CDR3 DNA is TGCGCCAGCAGCTTCACAGGGACCCTAGCCAAAAACATTCAGTACTTC.

The chain has TRBV7-2 and TRBJ2-2; D gene uncertain. Germline assignment: CDR1 SGHTA and CDR2 FQGNSA. The V and J ends lost 6 bases and 3 bases respectively, with 11 bases between them. CDR3 length equals 14 residues. The CDR3 here is CASRFRLDTGELFF. In DNA form, the CDR3 reads TGTGCCAGCAGATTCAGGTTGGACACCGGGGAGCTGTTTTTT.

The V gene is TRBV5-6, the J gene TRBJ2-3; TRBD2 agrees at 8 bases. Germline assignment: CDR1 SGHDT and CDR2 YYEEEE. The CDR3 is 16 residues long. V dropped 6 bases and J dropped 3; count of bases not matched to a gene: 12. CDR3 DNA sequence: TGTGCCAGCACCCCCGCGGGTAGCGGGAAGACAGATACGCAGTATTTT. It is translated as CASTPAGSGKTDTQYF.

This chain links TRBV4-1 with TRBJ1-4; D possibly corresponds to TRBD1 (5 bases). Trimming shortened V by 4 bases and J by 6 bases, and 18 bases separated the two germline ends. CDR1 and CDR2 (germline): MGHRA, YSYEKL. The CDR3 consists of 16 residues. The DNA of the CDR3 is TGCGCCAGCAGCCGGGATGGGGCCGGAGGGTATGAAAAACTGTTTTTT. This translates into CASSRDGAGGYEKLFF.

The chain is built from TRBV16 and TRBJ2-2; 9 positions match TRBD1. This CDR3 region has 16 residues. J gave up 2 bases and V 1 base, and 2 bases lay outside the gene matches. In germline, CDR1 is KGHSY, CDR2 FQNENV. CDR3 sequence: CASSQFTGGNTGELFF. DNA of the CDR3: TGTGCCAGCAGCCAATTCACAGGGGGCAACACCGGGGAGCTGTTTTTT.

Details on this clone: Other DNA sequences in this specimen translate into the identical CDR3. V usage is TRBV28 and J usage is TRBJ1-2; D ambiguous. V lost 6 bases to trimming and J lost 4 bases, with 9 bases between them. This CDR3 comprises 12 residues. Germline lookup yields CDR1 MDHEN and CDR2 SYDVKM. The CDR3 nucleotides read TGTGCCAGCAGCCTAACCAGCTATGGCTACACCTTC. Its protein product is CASSLTSYGYTF.

This clone was counted once. The chain links TRBV27 to TRBJ2-7; D gene ambiguous. The V gene's germline CDR1 is MNHEY and CDR2 SMNVEV (reference sequence). The CDR3 length is 13 residues. V lost 5 bases and J lost 2, with 10 bases in between. Here the CDR3 reads CASSQPTAYEQYF. CDR3 bases: TGTGCCAGCAGTCAGCCTACCGCCTACGAGCAGTACTTC.

This sequence joins TRBV15 and TRBJ1-1; no definite D call. Trimming stripped 0 bases from V and 5 bases from J, with 1 base between. The germline V gene has CDR1 LNHNV and CDR2 YYDKDF (reference sequence). The CDR3 spans 11 residues. The CDR3 DNA reads TGTGCCACCAGCAGAGAAACTGAAGCTTTCTTT. Translated, it gives CATSRETEAFF.

This chain joins TRBV28 and TRBJ2-5; 11 bases agree with TRBD1. The CDR3 is 15 amino acids. The V segment lost 7 bases and the J segment 4 bases; nucleotides outside the gene matches: 8. Germline CDR1 is MDHEN and CDR2 is SYDVKM. The CDR3 region is CASNYRTGGAETQYF. The CDR3 coding sequence is TGTGCCAGCAACTATCGGACAGGGGGCGCAGAGACCCAGTACTTC.

The chain carries TRBV12-5 and TRBJ1-1; weak D call: TRBD1 (5 bases). V was cut by 4 bases and J by 0 bases, with 9 bases left in between. From germline, CDR1 is LGHNT and CDR2 FRNRAP. The CDR3 contains 14 residues. In DNA form, the CDR3 reads TGTGCTAGTGGTTCACCGACAGTGAACACTGAAGCTTTCTTT. This gives the protein CASGSPTVNTEAFF.

This sequence joins TRBV19 and TRBJ2-5, with unresolved D. Germline V gives CDR1 LNHDA, CDR2 SQIVND (reference sequence). The CDR3 loop spans 15 amino acids. Trimming left V 8 bases short and J 2 bases short, with 18 bases between. CDR3 in DNA: TGTGCCAGTCCAATCAAATGGCGGATTCAAGAGACCCAGTACTTC. This translates into CASPIKWRIQETQYF.

V gene TRBV6-5 combines with J gene TRBJ1-5; a possible D gene is TRBD1 (6 bases). Germline CDR1 reads MNHEY; CDR2 reads SVGAGI. V dropped 6 bases and J dropped 6 bases, with 18 bases sitting between them. The CDR3 loop spans 15 amino acids. CDR3 in amino acids: CASRPQGGVGQPQHF. CDR3 DNA: TGTGCCAGCAGACCCCAAGGGGGAGTCGGTCAGCCCCAGCATTTT.

About this clone: This same CDR3 is encoded by further DNA sequences in the sample. The chain recombines TRBV9 with TRBJ2-7, with TRBD2 identical over 13 bases. The CDR3 covers 17 residues. The ends lost 2 bases at V and 0 bases at J; junction bases unmatched: 5. Germline V CDR1 and CDR2: SGDLS, YYNGEE. In DNA, the CDR3 is TGTGCCAGCAGCGTGGGCACTAGCGGGAGGGGCTCCTACGAGCAGTACTTC. Encoded protein: CASSVGTSGRGSYEQYF. The full variable domain, rest sourced from reference TRBV9 and TRBJ2-7, is DSGVTQTPKHLITATGQRVTLRCSPRSGDLSVYWYQQSLDQGLQFLIQYYNGEERAKGNILERFSAQQFPDLHSELNLSSLELGDSALYFCASSVGTSGRGSYEQYFGPGTRLTVT.

The chain employs TRBV15 and TRBJ2-7; no clear D. Germline V gene lookup returns CDR1 LNHNV and CDR2 YYDKDF (reference sequence). The germline V and J ends were trimmed by 5 bases and 2 bases, with 16 bases remaining between them. The CDR3 loop spans 15 amino acids. CDR3 residues: CATSRRRGSAYEQYF. The DNA for the CDR3 is TGTGCCACCAGCCGCCGGCGTGGCAGTGCCTACGAGCAGTACTTC. Full variable domain (remainder filled in from reference TRBV15 and TRBJ2-7): DAMVIQNPRYQVTQFGKPVTLSCSQTLNHNVMYWYQQKSSQAPKLLFHYYDKDFNNEADTPDNFQSRRPNTSFCFLDIRSPGLGDTAMYLCATSRRRGSAYEQYFGPGTRLTVT.

The chain employs TRBV12-5 and TRBJ2-5, with D perhaps being TRBD1 or TRBD2 (5 bases each). Trimming removed 6 bases from V and 2 bases from J, with 22 bases in between. The CDR3 runs 17 residues. The V gene's germline CDR1 is LGHNT and CDR2 FRNRAP. Here the CDR3 reads CASGLLLDWGKQETQYF. CDR3 bases: TGTGCTAGTGGCCTACTCCTGGACTGGGGGAAACAAGAGACCCAGTACTTC. Full variable domain (missing parts from reference TRBV12-5 and TRBJ2-5): DARVTQTPRHKVTEMGQEVTMRCQPILGHNTVFWYRQTMMQGLELLAYFRNRAPLDDSGMPKDRFSAEMPDATLATLKIQPSEPRDSAVYFCASGLLLDWGKQETQYFGPGTRLLVL.